These 23 T cell receptor beta chains share one sample of origin, sequenced in a study of response to subunit inactivated influenza vaccine. TCRdb re-analysed the RT-PCR reads in MiXCR, keeping a single row per CDR3 protein. Altogether around 520,000 distinct CDR3 sequences are present, 25% being singletons, with the ten largest covering 1.5% to 2%. This sample comprised CD4+ T cells sorted from PBMCs, obtained less than 6 days after vaccination. The receptors were gathered from a middle-aged man who received an inactivated influenza vaccine.

The chain combines TRBV7-9 with TRBJ2-5; 7 nucleotides align to TRBD1. With 2 bases clipped from V and 4 bases from J, the junction kept 4 bases outside the gene matches. In germline, CDR1 is SEHNR, CDR2 FQNEAQ (reference sequence). The CDR3 spans 14 residues. The chain's CDR3 is CASSLQAGGETQYF. In nucleotides, the CDR3 is TGTGCCAGCAGCTTACAGGCAGGGGGAGAGACCCAGTACTTC.

J is TRBJ2-3 and V is TRBV27, with D hard to call. This CDR3 has 16 amino acids. In germline, CDR1 is MNHEY, CDR2 SMNVEV (reference sequence). Trimming took 7 bases from V and 5 from J, leaving 22 bases between them. CDR3 in DNA: TGTGCCAGCATATCTTCGGGCAGGCCCTCGGGAGATACGCAGTATTTT. Protein: CASISSGRPSGDTQYF.

This clonotype occurred a few times. The J gene is TRBJ2-1, the V gene TRBV7-2; possibly TRBD1 or TRBD2 for D (5 bases each). This CDR3 is built from 12 residues. Trimming took off 5 bases at V and 10 bases at J, with 12 bases between the two ends. Per germline, CDR1 SGHTA and CDR2 FQGNSA. The DNA of the CDR3 is TGTGCCAGCAGCGGGGGTTATGGAGAGCAGTTCTTC. Protein product: CASSGGYGEQFF.

This clonotype was counted between two and nine times. The rearrangement joins TRBV20-1 to TRBJ2-3; TRBD2 is a possible D gene (6 bases). From germline, CDR1 is DFQATT and CDR2 SNEGSKA (reference sequence). The CDR3 has 17 residues. V lost 0 bases to trimming and J lost 0 bases, with 16 bases between them. The CDR3 nucleotides read TGCAGTGCTAGAGATGATGCGGGGATGGGTAGCACAGATACGCAGTATTTT. As protein: CSARDDAGMGSTDTQYF.

The V gene is TRBV15, the J gene TRBJ2-1; D ambiguous. This CDR3 region has 15 residues. Germline V gives CDR1 LNHNV, CDR2 YYDKDF (reference sequence). With 0 bases removed from V and 7 bases from J, the gap between germline ends came to 13 bases. CDR3 nucleotides: TGTGCCACCAGCAGAGATTTACCAGCGCGGAATGAGCAGTTCTTC. As protein: CATSRDLPARNEQFF.

This clonotype was seen only once. This sequence joins TRBV13 and TRBJ2-1; 8 nucleotides line up with TRBD2. The V gene's germline CDR1 is PRHDT and CDR2 FYEKMQ (reference sequence). The CDR3 extends over 17 amino acids. The junction had 16 bases not matched to a gene; V was cut back by 5 bases and J by 7 bases. CDR3 sequence: CASSRPFGAGAQNEQFF. CDR3 nucleotide sequence: TGTGCCAGCAGCCGCCCTTTCGGAGCGGGAGCTCAGAATGAGCAGTTCTTC.

This clonotype was seen more than once but under ten times. The chain carries TRBV11-2 and TRBJ2-7; D could derive from TRBD1 or TRBD2 (5 bases each). Germline CDR1 SGHAT, CDR2 FQNNGV. V was pared by 0 bases and J by 5 bases, with 8 bases between. This CDR3 comprises 13 residues. The CDR3 loop reads CASSLEWGNEQYF. Here the CDR3 DNA reads TGTGCCAGCAGCTTAGAATGGGGGAACGAGCAGTACTTC.

This clonotype showed up just a few times. The V gene is TRBV7-2, the J gene TRBJ2-3; D not certain. Trimming removed 2 bases from V and 1 base from J, with 10 bases in between. Per the germline V gene, CDR1 is SGHTA and CDR2 is FQGNSA. The CDR3 is made up of 15 amino acids. The CDR3: CASSLRLTGTDTQYF. CDR3 DNA sequence: TGTGCCAGCAGCTTACGGCTTACAGGCACAGATACGCAGTATTTT. The entire variable domain, with the rest obtained from reference TRBV7-2 and TRBJ2-3, is as follows: GAGVSQSPSNKVTEKGKDVELRCDPISGHTALYWYRQSLGQGLEFLIYFQGNSAPDKSGLPSDRFSAERTGGSVSTLTIQRTQQEDSAVYLCASSLRLTGTDTQYFGPGTRLTVL.

The chain carries TRBV5-1 and TRBJ2-2; possibly TRBD2 for D (6 bases). CDR1 is SGHRS and CDR2 is YFSETQ in the germline V gene. This CDR3 contains 15 residues. Trimming pared 5 bases from V and 6 bases from J, leaving 17 bases between. Here the CDR3 reads CASRFGASAPGELFF. Here the CDR3 DNA reads TGCGCCAGCAGGTTCGGGGCTAGCGCTCCCGGGGAGCTGTTTTTT.

The J gene is TRBJ1-2, the V gene TRBV18, with TRBD1 as a possible D gene (5 bases). This CDR3 is built from 13 residues. Germline CDR1 reads KGHSH; CDR2 reads LQKENI. Between the trimmed V and J ends, which lost 3 bases and 7 bases, there was a span of 12 bases. In DNA, the CDR3 is TGTGCCAGCTCACCGCAAACTGACAGTGGCTACACCTTC. Protein: CASSPQTDSGYTF.

This chain joins TRBV20-1 and TRBJ1-5; D is ambiguous. CDR3 size: 12 residues. The V end lost 3 bases, the J end lost 4 bases, and 7 bases lay between the germline ends. Germline loops: CDR1 DFQATT, CDR2 SNEGSKA (reference sequence). CDR3 DNA sequence: TGCAGTGCTAGTAAGCCGAATCAGCCCCAGCATTTT. Translation gives CSASKPNQPQHF.

This rearrangement joins TRBV3-1 to TRBJ2-3; D call uncertain. Trimming took 6 bases from V and 4 from J, leaving 23 bases between them. This CDR3 has 17 amino acids. Per germline, CDR1 LGHDT and CDR2 YNNKEL (reference sequence). The CDR3 is CASSHPLRLLGADTQYF. The CDR3, as DNA: TGTGCCAGCAGTCACCCTCTCCGACTCCTAGGTGCAGATACGCAGTATTTT.

This chain connects TRBV6-2 or TRBV6-3 to TRBJ2-5; D remains ambiguous. CDR1 is MNHEY, CDR2 SVGEGT, per germline. The CDR3 loop spans 14 amino acids. V shed 0 bases and J shed 5 bases, with 10 bases lying between them. The CDR3 sequence: CASSYSDLSETQYF. CDR3 coding DNA: TGTGCCAGCAGTTACTCGGACCTAAGTGAGACCCAGTACTTC.

The J gene is TRBJ2-7, the V gene TRBV10-2; 9 bases line up with TRBD1. The trim removed 6 bases at V and 1 base at J, leaving 10 bases unmatched. Germline CDR1 is WSHSY and CDR2 is SAAADI. The CDR3 runs to 16 residues. CDR3 protein: CASRRGSGTGSYEQYF. The CDR3 nucleotides are TGCGCCAGCAGGAGAGGGTCCGGGACAGGGTCCTACGAGCAGTACTTC.

V gene TRBV4-3 combines with J gene TRBJ2-3; 10 nucleotides align to TRBD1. J lost 9 bases, V lost 3 bases, and 12 bases had no gene match. The CDR3 has 16 residues. The V gene's germline CDR1 is LGHNA and CDR2 YSLEER. CDR3: CASSQGTPGTGETQYF. The CDR3 nucleotides read TGCGCCAGCAGCCAGGGCACCCCCGGGACAGGGGAAACGCAGTATTTT.

This clonotype was observed at least ten times. V and J are TRBV7-2 and TRBJ1-1; D ambiguous. Germline assignment: CDR1 SGHTA and CDR2 FQGNSA. V gave up 6 bases and J gave up 1 base, with 9 bases separating them. The CDR3 totals 13 residues. The CDR3 sequence: CASSWSRNTEAFF. The CDR3 DNA reads TGTGCCAGCAGTTGGTCCAGGAACACTGAAGCTTTCTTT.

In its sample, this clonotype was seen once. This chain joins TRBV30 and TRBJ2-5; 10 positions match TRBD2. Trimming took 4 bases from V and 4 from J; bases not matched to a gene: 9. The CDR3 runs 15 residues. CDR1 is GTSNPN and CDR2 is SVGIG in the germline V gene (reference sequence). The DNA for the CDR3 is TGTGCCTGGAACCCCAGACTAGCGGGCTTAGAGACCCAGTACTTC. It encodes CAWNPRLAGLETQYF.

This clonotype was counted only a few times. The rearrangement uses TRBV6-2 or TRBV6-3 and TRBJ2-1, with 8 bases fitting TRBD2. Germline V gene data show CDR1 as MNHEY and CDR2 as SVGEGT. This CDR3 comprises 19 residues. J gave up 4 bases and V 2 bases, and 16 bases lay outside the gene matches. CDR3 sequence: CASSYPPSPTGGPYNEQFF. The CDR3, as DNA: TGTGCCAGCAGTTACCCGCCTTCCCCAACGGGGGGGCCATACAATGAGCAGTTCTTC.

This chain links TRBV6-5 with TRBJ2-2, with D unclear. The CDR3 has 14 amino acids. Trimming removed 8 bases from V and 1 base from J, with 11 bases in between. Germline lookup yields CDR1 MNHEY and CDR2 SVGAGI. The CDR3 region is CASGSRGNTGELFF. CDR3 sequence (DNA): TGTGCCAGCGGTTCTAGAGGGAACACCGGGGAGCTGTTTTTT.

The J gene is TRBJ2-1, the V gene TRBV24-1; TRBD1 aligns across 7 bases. V gave up 4 bases and J gave up 4 bases; unmatched junction bases: 18. The germline CDR1 and CDR2 sequences are KGHDR and SFDVKD. This CDR3 has 19 residues. The CDR3 loop is CATSETGTAYKGVYNEQFF. In nucleotides, the CDR3 is TGTGCCACCAGTGAAACCGGGACAGCGTATAAGGGGGTTTACAATGAGCAGTTCTTC.

The chain employs TRBV20-1 and TRBJ1-4, with D unclear. Per the germline V gene, CDR1 is DFQATT and CDR2 is SNEGSKA (reference sequence). The germline V and J ends were trimmed by 5 bases and 7 bases, with 17 bases remaining between them. This CDR3 contains 14 residues. Written as DNA, the CDR3 is TGCAGTGCTTCCCCTCAGTGGGCTGGTGAAAAACTGTTTTTT. It specifies CSASPQWAGEKLFF.

This clonotype was counted only a few times. The chain combines TRBV28 with TRBJ2-7; maybe TRBD1 (5 bases). There are 14 residues in the CDR3. V was clipped by 8 bases and J by 3 bases, with 17 bases between them. Germline values: CDR1 MDHEN, CDR2 SYDVKM. The CDR3: CASFPGRRNYEQYF. The CDR3 nucleotides are TGTGCCAGCTTTCCAGGGCGCCGGAACTACGAGCAGTACTTC.

The V gene is TRBV10-3, the J gene TRBJ1-6; maybe TRBD1 (6 bases). Trimming pared 4 bases from V and 9 bases from J, leaving 13 bases between. Germline V gene sequence: CDR1 ENHRY, CDR2 SYGVKD. The CDR3 runs 14 residues. CDR3 in DNA: TGTGCCATCAGTGGGGGGCAGGGCGTTTCACCCCTCCACTTT. It yields the protein CAISGGQGVSPLHF.